The entry below gives a single T cell receptor (beta chain) sequence along with its context. Its antigen is unknown. No base quality information exists; no much larger clone differs at one position. The time point label here, explained by the study, means: proximal margin of the surgical specimen (macroscopically non-inflamed). Adults with ileal or ileocolonic Crohn's disease and an indication for ileocolonic resection were eligible for inclusion. Before DNA extraction, whole ileal mucosal biopsies were kept frozen at -80 degrees C. Genomic DNA was isolated from frozen whole biopsies using a TRizol-based method, and the DNA was quantified with a NanoDrop 2000 spectrophotometer. CDR1 SGHKS and CDR2 YYEKEE were looked up in the germline V gene (reference sequence). The junction shows trimming of 4 bases on V and 0 bases on J, plus 11 bases between the germline ends. From the cysteine up to the phenylalanine, the CDR3 has a length of 15 residues. Solely the CDR3 DNA is kept, with 45 bases framed from the first base.

The data stem from a study of T cell repertoires in ileal Crohn's disease (dated by TCRdb to the late 2010s). In the study overall: The median duration of disease was roughly 7.6 years, and at the time of surgery around 36% of patients were active smokers. MI samples consisted of biopsies taken from the proximal margin of the surgical specimen. Every patient underwent surgery because of a complication, which was stricturing disease in around 61% and penetrating disease in about 40%. For commercial TCRB immunosequencing, about 500 nanograms of biopsy DNA were submitted for each sample. A total of around 150 mucosal samples from some 50 patients were sequenced, collected from several sites on the surgical specimen as well as at postoperative endoscopy. Running in parallel with the study was a multicentre cohort set up to find predictors of early endoscopic recurrence following ileocolonic resection. About half of the patients received postoperative therapy: about a dozen received thiopurines and 18 received anti-TNF agents. Endoscopic postoperative recurrence was defined as a Rutgeerts score above i0. The TCR repertoire was analysed in about 60 patients with Crohn's disease drawn from a prospective multicentre cohort.

Results and caveats for the whole study, not just this receptor: Only a subgroup of patients, of unstated size, had their mucosal CD4 and CD8 T cells sorted and sequenced. Endoscopic recurrence was found to be associated with higher high-frequency clone percentages at surgery, and recurrence was observed in all patients with clonality above 26.8% (18/57). Compared with non-smokers, patients who were active smokers at surgery showed a significantly higher proportion of clonal expansions (approximately 26% vs 20%, p=0.02). Compared with CD4 T cells, sorted CD8 T cells contained more high-frequency clones, which suggests that the mucosal expansions were mostly CD8.

Library method: the immunoSEQ multiplex PCR assay. Adaptive Biotechnology amplified the CDR3 regions from genomic DNA with a two-step multiplex PCR designed to control amplification bias. Primers covering every V and J gene segment were used in the first PCR, while barcodes and Illumina adapters were added in the second PCR. An Illumina instrument was used to sequence the CDR3 libraries. In the source study's methods: The analysis drew on both the pipelines supplied by the vendor and custom analysis of the raw data in R/Bioconductor running R version 3.3.0. Clonality, which ranges from 0 to 1, was calculated as the inverse of the normalised Shannon entropy across all productive clones. High-frequency clones were defined as the share of the repertoire occupied by the top 100 clones, with only clones passing a 95% confidence test being retained. Overlap between samples was measured with the Morisita-Horn index, while repertoire diversity was measured with the Simpson index. In its TCRdb copy, this immuneACCESS table keeps in-frame sequences only and misses some clones. Where compared with another copy, unresolved V genes explain less than half of these, and the others have no known cause. V and J calls and clone size are those listed in that table; D and trimming were worked out from the DNA. The sample yields 7,500 or so clones; about 78% were counted once. The leading ten clones occupy around 29% of the sample.

The sequenced sample consisted of ileal tissue. The rearrangement joined TRBV5-5 to TRBJ1-3; the D gene remains uncertain. The sequence derives from an adult with Crohn's disease. The DNA sequence reads TGTGCCAGCAGCAATCCGGGATCCTCTGGAAACACCATATATTTT. This encodes CASSNPGSSGNTIYF.